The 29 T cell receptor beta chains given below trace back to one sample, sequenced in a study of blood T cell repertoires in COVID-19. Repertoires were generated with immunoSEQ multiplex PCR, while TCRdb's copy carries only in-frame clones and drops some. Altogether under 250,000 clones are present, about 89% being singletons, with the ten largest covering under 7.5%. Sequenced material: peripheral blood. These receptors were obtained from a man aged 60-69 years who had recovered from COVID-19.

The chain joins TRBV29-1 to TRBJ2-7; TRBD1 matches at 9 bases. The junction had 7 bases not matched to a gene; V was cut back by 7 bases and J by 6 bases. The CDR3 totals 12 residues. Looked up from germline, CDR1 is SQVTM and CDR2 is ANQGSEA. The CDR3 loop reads CSANRGHAEQYF. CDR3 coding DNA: TGCAGCGCGAACAGGGGGCACGCCGAGCAGTACTTC.

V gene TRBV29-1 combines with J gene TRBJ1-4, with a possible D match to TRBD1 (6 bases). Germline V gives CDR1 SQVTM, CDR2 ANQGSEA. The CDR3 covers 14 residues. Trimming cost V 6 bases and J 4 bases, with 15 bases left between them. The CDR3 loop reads CSVPGQGSNEKLFF. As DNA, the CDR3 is TGCAGCGTCCCTGGGCAGGGGAGTAATGAAAAACTGTTTTTT.

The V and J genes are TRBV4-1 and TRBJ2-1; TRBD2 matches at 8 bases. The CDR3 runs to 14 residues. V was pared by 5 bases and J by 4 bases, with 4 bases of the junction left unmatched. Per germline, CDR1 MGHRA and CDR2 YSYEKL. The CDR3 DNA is TGCGCCAGCAGCTTAGCGGGACGGTACAATGAGCAGTTCTTC. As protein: CASSLAGRYNEQFF.

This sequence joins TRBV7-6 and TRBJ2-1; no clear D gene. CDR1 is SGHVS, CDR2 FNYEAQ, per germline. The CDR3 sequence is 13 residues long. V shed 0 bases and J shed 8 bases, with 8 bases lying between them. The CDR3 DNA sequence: TGTGCCAGCAGCTTAGCTCAGTCCCATGAGCAGTTCTTC. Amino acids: CASSLAQSHEQFF.

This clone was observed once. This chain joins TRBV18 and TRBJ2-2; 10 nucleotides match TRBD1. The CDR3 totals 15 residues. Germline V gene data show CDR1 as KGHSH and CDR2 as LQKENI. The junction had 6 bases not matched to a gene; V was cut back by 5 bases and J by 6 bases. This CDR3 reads CASSSTGGEPGELFF. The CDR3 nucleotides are TGTGCCAGCTCATCGACAGGGGGCGAGCCCGGGGAGCTGTTTTTT.

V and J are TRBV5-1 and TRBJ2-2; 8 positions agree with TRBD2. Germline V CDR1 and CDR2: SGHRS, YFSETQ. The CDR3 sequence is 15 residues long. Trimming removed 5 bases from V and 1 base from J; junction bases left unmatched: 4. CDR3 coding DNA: TGCGCCAGCAGACCGGGACTAGGGAACACCGGGGAGCTGTTTTTT. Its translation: CASRPGLGNTGELFF.

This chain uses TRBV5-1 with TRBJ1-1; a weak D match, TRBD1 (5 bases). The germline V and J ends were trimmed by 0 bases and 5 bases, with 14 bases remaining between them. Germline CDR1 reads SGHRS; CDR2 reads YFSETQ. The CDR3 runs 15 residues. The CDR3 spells CASSLGGGGLTEAFF. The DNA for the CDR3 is TGCGCCAGCAGCTTGGGTGGGGGAGGGCTTACTGAAGCTTTCTTT. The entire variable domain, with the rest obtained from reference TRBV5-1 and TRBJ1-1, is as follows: KAGVTQTPRYLIKTRGQQVTLSCSPISGHRSVSWYQQTPGQGLQFLFEYFSETQRNKGNFPGRFSGRQFSNSRSEMNVSTLELGDSALYLCASSLGGGGLTEAFFGQGTRLTVV.

CDR3 DNA: TGTGCCAGCAGCTTGAGGGGGCAGGGGGTAGATACGCAGTATTTT. Protein sequence: CASSLRGQGVDTQYF. The chain couples TRBV7-3 to TRBJ2-3; TRBD1 aligns across 7 bases. Germline V CDR1 and CDR2: SGHTA, FQGTGA. The CDR3 consists of 15 residues. V lost 3 bases to trimming and J lost 5 bases; unmatched junction nucleotides: 8.

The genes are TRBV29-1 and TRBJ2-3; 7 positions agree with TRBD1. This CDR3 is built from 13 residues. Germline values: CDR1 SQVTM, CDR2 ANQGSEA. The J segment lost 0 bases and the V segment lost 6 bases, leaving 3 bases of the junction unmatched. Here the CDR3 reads CSVDRASTDTQYF. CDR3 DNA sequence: TGCAGCGTAGACAGGGCCAGCACAGATACGCAGTATTTT.

The CDR3 coding sequence is TGTGCCAACGCCAATAGCGGGACGGGTACAGATACGCAGTATTTT. Its translation: CANANSGTGTDTQYF. V is TRBV21-1 and J is TRBJ2-3; no check of the table's D call, TRBD2, against the DNA was made. TRBV21-1 corresponds to a pseudogene. The CDR3 covers 15 residues.

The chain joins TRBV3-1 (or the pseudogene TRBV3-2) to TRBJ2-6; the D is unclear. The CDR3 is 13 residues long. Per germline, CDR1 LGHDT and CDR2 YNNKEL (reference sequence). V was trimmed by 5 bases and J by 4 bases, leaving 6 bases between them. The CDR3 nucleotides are TGTGCCAGCAGCGCGGCGGGGGCCAACGTCCTGACTTTC. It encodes CASSAAGANVLTF.

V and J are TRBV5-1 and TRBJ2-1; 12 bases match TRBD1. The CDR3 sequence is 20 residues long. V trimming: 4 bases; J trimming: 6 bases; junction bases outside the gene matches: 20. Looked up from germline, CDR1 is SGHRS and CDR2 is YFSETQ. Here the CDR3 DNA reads TGCGCCAGCAGCAGGAGGGGGACAGGGGGCACCAGCGGGAGACGCAATGAGCAGTTCTTC. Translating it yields CASSRRGTGGTSGRRNEQFF.

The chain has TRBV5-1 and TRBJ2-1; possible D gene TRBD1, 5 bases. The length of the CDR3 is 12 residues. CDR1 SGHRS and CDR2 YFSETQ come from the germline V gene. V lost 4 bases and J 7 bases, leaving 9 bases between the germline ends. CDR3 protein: CASSVRANEQFF. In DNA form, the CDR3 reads TGCGCCAGCAGCGTCAGGGCTAATGAGCAGTTCTTC.

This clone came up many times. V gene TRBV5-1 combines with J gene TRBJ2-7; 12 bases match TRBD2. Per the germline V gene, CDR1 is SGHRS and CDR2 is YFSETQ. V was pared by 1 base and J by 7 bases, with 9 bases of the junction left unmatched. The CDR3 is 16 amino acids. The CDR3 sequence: CASSLWTSGMPGEQYF. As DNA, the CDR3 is TGCGCCAGCAGCTTGTGGACTAGCGGGATGCCTGGAGAGCAGTACTTC.

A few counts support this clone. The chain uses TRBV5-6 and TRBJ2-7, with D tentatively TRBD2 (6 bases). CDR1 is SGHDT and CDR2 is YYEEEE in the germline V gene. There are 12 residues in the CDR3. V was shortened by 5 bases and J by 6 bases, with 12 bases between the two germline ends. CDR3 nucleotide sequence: TGTGCCAGCAGTTGGGCCGGGGGCGAGCAGTACTTC. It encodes CASSWAGGEQYF.

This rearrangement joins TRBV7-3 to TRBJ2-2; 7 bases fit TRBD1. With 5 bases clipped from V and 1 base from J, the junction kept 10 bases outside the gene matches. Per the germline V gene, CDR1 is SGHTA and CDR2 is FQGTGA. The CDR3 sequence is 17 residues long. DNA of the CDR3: TGTGCCAGCAGCGACCAGGACAGGACCCTGAACACCGGGGAGCTGTTTTTT. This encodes CASSDQDRTLNTGELFF.

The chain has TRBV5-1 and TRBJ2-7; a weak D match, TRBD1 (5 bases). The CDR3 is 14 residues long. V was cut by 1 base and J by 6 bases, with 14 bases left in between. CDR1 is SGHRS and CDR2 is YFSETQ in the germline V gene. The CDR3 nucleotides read TGCGCCAGCAGCTTGACTGCAGGGCGAGGCGAGCAGTACTTC. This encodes CASSLTAGRGEQYF. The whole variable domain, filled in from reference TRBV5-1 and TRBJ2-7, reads KAGVTQTPRYLIKTRGQQVTLSCSPISGHRSVSWYQQTPGQGLQFLFEYFSETQRNKGNFPGRFSGRQFSNSRSEMNVSTLELGDSALYLCASSLTAGRGEQYFGPGTRLTVT.

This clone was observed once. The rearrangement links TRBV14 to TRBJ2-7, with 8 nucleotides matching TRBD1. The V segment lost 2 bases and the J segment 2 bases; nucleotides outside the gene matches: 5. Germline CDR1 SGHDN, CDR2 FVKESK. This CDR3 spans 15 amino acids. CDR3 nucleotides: TGTGCCAGCAGCCAATACAGGGGGTCAGCCTACGAGCAGTACTTC. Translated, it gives CASSQYRGSAYEQYF. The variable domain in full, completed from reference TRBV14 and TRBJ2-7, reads EAGVTQFPSHSVIEKGQTVTLRCDPISGHDNLYWYRRVMGKEIKFLLHFVKESKQDESGMPNNRFLAERTGGTYSTLKVQPAELEDSGVYFCASSQYRGSAYEQYFGPGTRLTVT.

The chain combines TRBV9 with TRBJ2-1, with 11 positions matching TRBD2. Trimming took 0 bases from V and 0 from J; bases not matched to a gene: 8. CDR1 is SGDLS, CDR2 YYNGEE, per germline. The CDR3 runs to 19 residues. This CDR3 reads CASSVGLAGGTHSYNEQFF. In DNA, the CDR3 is TGTGCCAGCAGCGTAGGCCTAGCGGGAGGCACCCACTCCTACAATGAGCAGTTCTTC.

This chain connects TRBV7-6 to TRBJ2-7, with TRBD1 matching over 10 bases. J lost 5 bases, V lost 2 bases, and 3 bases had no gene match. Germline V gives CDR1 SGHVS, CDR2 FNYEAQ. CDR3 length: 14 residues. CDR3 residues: CASSLTGTGDEQYF. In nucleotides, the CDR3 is TGTGCCAGCAGCTTAACCGGGACAGGGGACGAGCAGTACTTC.

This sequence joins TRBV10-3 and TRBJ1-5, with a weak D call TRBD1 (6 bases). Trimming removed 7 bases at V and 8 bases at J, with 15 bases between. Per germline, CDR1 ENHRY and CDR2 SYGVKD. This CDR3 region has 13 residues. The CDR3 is CAINSGPGEPQHF. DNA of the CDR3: TGTGCCATCAATTCAGGCCCAGGGGAGCCCCAGCATTTT.

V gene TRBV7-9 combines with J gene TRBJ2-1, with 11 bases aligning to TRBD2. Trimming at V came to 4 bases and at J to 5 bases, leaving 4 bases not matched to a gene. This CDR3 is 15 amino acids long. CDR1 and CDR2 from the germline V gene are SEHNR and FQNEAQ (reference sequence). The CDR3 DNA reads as TGTGCCAGCAGCTACCTAGCGGGGGGTCACAATGAGCAGTTCTTC. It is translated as CASSYLAGGHNEQFF.

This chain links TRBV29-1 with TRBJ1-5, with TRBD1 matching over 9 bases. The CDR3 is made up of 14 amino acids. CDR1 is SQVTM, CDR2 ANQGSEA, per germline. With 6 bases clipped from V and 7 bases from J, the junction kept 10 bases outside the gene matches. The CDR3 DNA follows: TGCAGCGTAACCGGGACAGGGTTTGAGCAGCCCCAGCATTTT. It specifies CSVTGTGFEQPQHF.

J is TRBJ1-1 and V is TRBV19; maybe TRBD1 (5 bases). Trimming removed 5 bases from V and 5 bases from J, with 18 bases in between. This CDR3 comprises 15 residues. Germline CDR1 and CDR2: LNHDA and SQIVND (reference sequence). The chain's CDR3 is CASSVGRVERTEAFF. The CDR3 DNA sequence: TGTGCCAGTAGTGTGGGCAGGGTTGAAAGGACTGAAGCTTTCTTT.

CDR3 residues: CASSFSRGYYGYTF. The CDR3 coding sequence is TGTGCCAGCAGTTTTAGCAGGGGGTACTATGGCTACACCTTC. The chain uses TRBV28 and TRBJ1-2, with TRBD1 matching 7 bases. CDR1 and CDR2 from the germline V gene are MDHEN and SYDVKM. The CDR3 is made up of 14 amino acids. V trimming: 3 bases; J trimming: 3 bases; junction bases outside the gene matches: 4.

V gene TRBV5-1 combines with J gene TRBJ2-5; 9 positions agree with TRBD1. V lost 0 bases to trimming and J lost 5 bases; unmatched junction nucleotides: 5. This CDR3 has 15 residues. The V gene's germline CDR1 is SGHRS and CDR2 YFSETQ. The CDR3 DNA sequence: TGCGCCAGCAGCTTGGGGGGGACAGGGTTGGAGACCCAGTACTTC. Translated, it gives CASSLGGTGLETQYF.

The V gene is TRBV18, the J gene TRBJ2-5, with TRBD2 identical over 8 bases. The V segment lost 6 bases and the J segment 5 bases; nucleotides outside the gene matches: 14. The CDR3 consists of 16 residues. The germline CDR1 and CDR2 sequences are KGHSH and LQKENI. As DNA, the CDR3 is TGTGCCAGCTCCCAACAAAGAGCGGGGGCTGGGGAGACCCAGTACTTC. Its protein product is CASSQQRAGAGETQYF.

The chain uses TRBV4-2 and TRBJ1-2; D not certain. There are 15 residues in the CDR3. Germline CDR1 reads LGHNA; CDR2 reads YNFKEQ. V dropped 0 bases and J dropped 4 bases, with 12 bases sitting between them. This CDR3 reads CASSQDRSWSYGYTF. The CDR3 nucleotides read TGTGCCAGCAGCCAAGATCGGAGCTGGAGCTATGGCTACACCTTC.

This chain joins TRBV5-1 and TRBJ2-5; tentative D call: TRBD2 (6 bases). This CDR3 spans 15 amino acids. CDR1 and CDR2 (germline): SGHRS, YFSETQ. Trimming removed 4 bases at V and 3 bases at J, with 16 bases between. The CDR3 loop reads CASSISRGGEETQYF. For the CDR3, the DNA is TGCGCCAGCAGCATCAGCCGAGGAGGGGAAGAGACCCAGTACTTC.